This T cell receptor beta chain was retrieved from a study of blood T cells in healthy people across ages. A sample-barcoded 5' primer and a J-beta primer mix were used in a second PCR of about 7 to 12 cycles. One entry per CDR3 protein, called by TCRdb with MiXCR from the 5' RACE reads. The sample shows more than 800,000 distinct CDR3 sequences, under 30% of them seen only once. The sample was blood. The origin of this receptor is a woman of 80 years or more in good health.

CDR3 sequence reads: CASSRMGLETQYF. The CDR3 DNA is TGTGCCAGCTCAAGGATGGGGCTGGAGACCCAGTACTTC. The V and J genes are TRBV11-3 and TRBJ2-5, with D possibly being TRBD1 (5 bases). V was trimmed by 8 bases and J by 5 bases, leaving 15 bases between them. Germline V CDR1 and CDR2: SGHNT, YENEEA. The CDR3 extends over 13 amino acids. Filled out from reference TRBV11-3 and TRBJ2-5, the complete variable domain reads EAGVVQSPRYKIIEKKQPVAFWCNPISGHNTLYWYLQNLGQGPELLIRYENEEAVDDSQLPKDRFSAERLKGVDSTLKIQPAELGDSAVYLCASSRMGLETQYFGPGTRLLVL.